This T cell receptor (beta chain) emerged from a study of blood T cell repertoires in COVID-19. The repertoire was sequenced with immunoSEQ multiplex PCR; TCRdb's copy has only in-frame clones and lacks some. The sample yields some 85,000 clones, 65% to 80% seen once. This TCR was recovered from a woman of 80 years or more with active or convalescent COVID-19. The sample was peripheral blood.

The CDR3 loop is CASSSGQGNYGYTF. The CDR3 region has the DNA TGTGCCAGCAGTTCGGGACAGGGGAACTATGGCTACACCTTC. The V call is TRBV28, the J call TRBJ1-2; 10 bases fit TRBD1. V shed 4 bases and J 2 bases; nucleotides not matched to a gene: 1. The CDR3 loop spans 14 amino acids. Germline V gene data show CDR1 as MDHEN and CDR2 as SYDVKM.